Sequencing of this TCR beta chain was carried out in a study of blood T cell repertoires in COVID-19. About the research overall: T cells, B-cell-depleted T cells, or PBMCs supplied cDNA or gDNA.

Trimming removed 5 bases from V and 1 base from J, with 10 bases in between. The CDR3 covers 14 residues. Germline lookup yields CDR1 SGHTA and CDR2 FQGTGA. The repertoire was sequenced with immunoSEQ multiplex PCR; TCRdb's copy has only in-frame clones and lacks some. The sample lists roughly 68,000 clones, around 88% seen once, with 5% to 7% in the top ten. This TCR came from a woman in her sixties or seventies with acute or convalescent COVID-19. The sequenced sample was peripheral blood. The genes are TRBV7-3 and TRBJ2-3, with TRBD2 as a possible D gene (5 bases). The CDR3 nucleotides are TGTGCCAGCAGCCAGTTACTAGGCACAGATACGCAGTATTTT. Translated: CASSQLLGTDTQYF.